These 27 T cell receptor beta chains were sequenced from one sample in a study of graft-versus-host responses after intestinal transplantation. Sequencing was performed with immunoSEQ multiplex PCR; in TCRdb, only in-frame clones are kept and a portion is missing. The data contain almost 55,000 clones, 91% of them singletons. The material sequenced was PBMCs, taken roughly 660 days after intestinal transplant. The receptors come from a human patient who received an intestinal transplant, so some T cells may come from the graft donor.

The chain has TRBV19 and TRBJ2-5; TRBD1 aligns across 10 bases. The CDR3 extends over 14 amino acids. From germline, CDR1 is LNHDA and CDR2 SQIVND (reference sequence). V shed 10 bases, J shed 1 base, and the junction held 6 bases outside the gene matches. The CDR3, as DNA: TGTGCCACCGGGACAGGGGTGGGCCAAGAGACCCAGTACTTC. The encoded protein is CATGTGVGQETQYF.

V usage is TRBV5-4 and J usage is TRBJ2-3; TRBD1 matches at 8 bases. This CDR3 is built from 15 residues. Per the germline V gene, CDR1 is SGHNT and CDR2 is YYREEE (reference sequence). V lost 4 bases, J lost 3 bases, and 7 bases stayed unmatched. The CDR3 region is CASSIGQGRTDTQYF. CDR3 DNA: TGTGCCAGCAGCATCGGACAGGGAAGAACAGATACGCAGTATTTT. Looking up the rest from reference TRBV5-4 and TRBJ2-3 gives the full variable domain: ETGVTQSPTHLIKTRGQQVTLRCSSQSGHNTVSWYQQALGQGPQFIFQYYREEENGRGNFPPRFSGLQFPNYSSELNVNALELDDSALYLCASSIGQGRTDTQYFGPGTRLTVL.

V and J are TRBV5-8 and TRBJ2-5; D is undetermined. V lost 6 bases and J 4 bases, leaving 13 bases between the germline ends. CDR1 SGHTS and CDR2 YDEGEE come from the germline V gene. The CDR3 is 13 amino acids. CDR3 coding DNA: TGTGCCAGCACCCCCTGGGCCGGAGAGACCCAGTACTTC. Protein sequence: CASTPWAGETQYF.

The chain links TRBV5-4 to TRBJ2-7, with D uncertain. This CDR3 has 12 residues. Trimming removed 5 bases at V and 1 base at J, with 7 bases between. Germline V CDR1 and CDR2: SGHNT, YYREEE (reference sequence). The CDR3 loop is CASRPSSYEQYF. The CDR3 coding sequence is TGTGCCAGCAGGCCGAGTTCCTACGAGCAGTACTTC. Full variable domain (missing parts from reference TRBV5-4 and TRBJ2-7): ETGVTQSPTHLIKTRGQQVTLRCSSQSGHNTVSWYQQALGQGPQFIFQYYREEENGRGNFPPRFSGLQFPNYSSELNVNALELDDSALYLCASRPSSYEQYFGPGTRLTVT.

A single count supports this clone. The rearrangement links TRBV7-7 to TRBJ2-5; 9 positions agree with TRBD1. Losses at the gene ends were 5 bases for V and 5 bases for J; bases not matched to a gene: 9. The CDR3 spans 15 residues. Per germline, CDR1 SSHAT and CDR2 FNYEAQ (reference sequence). CDR3: CASSPPGTGMETQYF. The DNA of the CDR3 is TGTGCCAGCAGCCCCCCCGGGACAGGGATGGAGACCCAGTACTTC.

This rearrangement joins TRBV5-1 to TRBJ1-1, with D possibly being TRBD1 (6 bases). The CDR3 extends over 15 amino acids. Trimming removed 2 bases at V and 0 bases at J, with 11 bases between. Germline values: CDR1 SGHRS, CDR2 YFSETQ. The CDR3 DNA reads as TGCGCCAGCAGCTTTCAGGGGCCCATGAACACTGAAGCTTTCTTT. This encodes CASSFQGPMNTEAFF.

The CDR3 sequence: CASSLTGGEWETQYF. For the CDR3, the DNA is TGTGCCAGCAGTTTAACCGGCGGGGAGTGGGAGACCCAGTACTTC. This chain joins TRBV6-1 and TRBJ2-5; tentative D call: TRBD2 (6 bases). From germline, CDR1 is MNHNS and CDR2 SASEGT. CDR3 length: 15 amino acids. Trimming stripped 5 bases from V and 5 bases from J, with 18 bases between.

The chain links TRBV27 to TRBJ2-7; 7 nucleotides match TRBD2. This CDR3 has 12 residues. J was trimmed by 7 bases and V by 6 bases; bases with no gene match: 6. The germline V gene has CDR1 MNHEY and CDR2 SMNVEV (reference sequence). The CDR3 reads CASRGRGGEQYF. The CDR3 DNA follows: TGTGCCAGCAGGGGGAGGGGCGGGGAGCAGTACTTC.

The gene calls are TRBV2 and TRBJ2-3, with 16 bases aligning to TRBD2. J lost 6 bases, V lost 2 bases, and 5 bases had no gene match. The CDR3 sequence is 17 residues long. Germline V lookup: CDR1 SNHLY, CDR2 FYNNEI. In nucleotides, the CDR3 is TGTGCCAGCAGTGAAACGGGACTAGCGGGGGGGCGGGATACGCAGTATTTT. This encodes CASSETGLAGGRDTQYF.

The chain combines TRBV6-5 with TRBJ1-3; D gene uncertain. Germline CDR1 reads MNHEY; CDR2 reads SVGAGI. V was trimmed by 7 bases and J by 2 bases, leaving 6 bases between them. The CDR3 has 12 amino acids. CDR3 amino acids: CASTLPGNTIYF. The CDR3 DNA is TGTGCCAGCACCTTGCCTGGAAACACCATATATTTT.

This chain uses TRBV30 with TRBJ2-3; 8 bases fit TRBD2. This CDR3 has 16 residues. CDR1 GTSNPN and CDR2 SVGIG come from the germline V gene (reference sequence). The trim removed 0 bases at V and 3 bases at J, leaving 8 bases unmatched. The CDR3 sequence is CAWSVRQGLGTDTQYF. CDR3 DNA: TGTGCCTGGAGTGTACGGCAGGGACTAGGAACAGATACGCAGTATTTT.

The genes are TRBV5-1 and TRBJ2-7, with 12 bases that match TRBD2. This CDR3 is built from 16 residues. J lost 4 bases, V lost 4 bases, and 9 bases had no gene match. CDR1 is SGHRS, CDR2 YFSETQ, per germline. The CDR3 DNA sequence: TGCGCCAGCAGCCCTGGACTAGCGGGGACGGATTACGAGCAGTACTTC. Amino acid sequence: CASSPGLAGTDYEQYF.

The genes are TRBV7-2 and TRBJ2-6, with D hard to call. The length of the CDR3 is 15 residues. Trimming removed 2 bases from V and 0 bases from J, with 5 bases in between. Germline lookup yields CDR1 SGHTA and CDR2 FQGNSA. CDR3 protein: CASSLTASGANVLTF. The DNA of the CDR3 is TGTGCCAGCAGCTTAACTGCCTCTGGGGCCAACGTCCTGACTTTC.

The V call is TRBV30, the J call TRBJ1-2; D might be TRBD1 (6 bases). Germline CDR1 reads GTSNPN; CDR2 reads SVGIG (reference sequence). Trimming cost V 5 bases and J 4 bases, with 11 bases left between them. This CDR3 spans 12 amino acids. The CDR3 sequence is CAWRQDSYGYTF. Here the CDR3 DNA reads TGTGCCTGGCGACAGGACTCCTATGGCTACACCTTC.

CDR3 coding DNA: TGTGCCAGCAGTCCAGGGGATTGGGGGGTTTCACCCCTCCACTTT. Its translation: CASSPGDWGVSPLHF. This chain uses TRBV6-5 with TRBJ1-6; TRBD1 is a possible D gene (6 bases). CDR3 length: 15 amino acids. The V end lost 5 bases, the J end lost 9 bases, and 17 bases lay between the germline ends. Germline lookup yields CDR1 MNHEY and CDR2 SVGAGI.

The sample holds one count of this clone. This chain links TRBV7-8 with TRBJ2-2; D remains unclear. In germline, CDR1 is SGHVS, CDR2 FQNEAQ. With 2 bases removed from V and 9 bases from J, the gap between germline ends came to 13 bases. There are 14 residues in the CDR3. In DNA, the CDR3 is TGTGCCAGCAGCTTAATGCTCCTGAGCCGGGAGCTGTTTTTT. Protein product: CASSLMLLSRELFF.

This chain joins TRBV10-3 and TRBJ2-7; 8 nucleotides agree with TRBD1. Looked up from germline, CDR1 is ENHRY and CDR2 is SYGVKD. The J segment lost 1 base and the V segment lost 6 bases, leaving 5 bases of the junction unmatched. The CDR3 spans 14 residues. The CDR3 DNA is TGTGCCATCAGCGCCGGGACAGGTTCCTACGAGCAGTACTTC. This encodes CAISAGTGSYEQYF.

The chain employs TRBV5-1 and TRBJ2-3, with 9 bases identical to TRBD1. CDR1 and CDR2 (germline): SGHRS, YFSETQ. V lost 8 bases, J lost 6 bases, and 7 bases stayed unmatched. CDR3 length equals 13 residues. The DNA of the CDR3 is TGCGCCAGTAAACAGGGGGCAGAGGATACGCAGTATTTT. This encodes CASKQGAEDTQYF.

V usage is TRBV27 and J usage is TRBJ2-5; D uncertain. Between the trimmed V and J ends, which lost 2 bases and 7 bases, there was a span of 14 bases. From germline, CDR1 is MNHEY and CDR2 SMNVEV (reference sequence). This CDR3 spans 14 amino acids. CDR3 in amino acids: CASSLNWLVGTQYF. The CDR3 DNA follows: TGTGCCAGCAGTTTAAATTGGCTTGTTGGGACCCAGTACTTC.

The gene calls are TRBV4-2 and TRBJ2-7, with D maybe TRBD2 (5 bases). CDR1 and CDR2 (germline): LGHNA, YNFKEQ. Trimming removed 3 bases from V and 3 bases from J, with 6 bases in between. CDR3 length: 12 amino acids. CDR3: CASSHRGYEQYF. CDR3 bases: TGTGCCAGCAGCCACCGGGGCTACGAGCAGTACTTC.

The CDR3 loop is CATLRGGIQYF. The CDR3 DNA sequence: TGTGCCACCCTGAGGGGAGGCATTCAGTACTTC. The chain joins TRBV2 to TRBJ2-4, with D possibly matching TRBD2 (6 bases). The CDR3 spans 11 residues. Trimming removed 10 bases at V and 9 bases at J, with 13 bases between. Germline V gene sequence: CDR1 SNHLY, CDR2 FYNNEI.

The chain employs TRBV7-9 and TRBJ2-7; TRBD2 agrees at 10 bases. Germline-derived CDR1 and CDR2 are SEHNR and FQNEAQ (reference sequence). CDR3 length equals 16 residues. With V trimmed by 1 base and J by 2 bases, 5 bases remained unmatched. CDR3 region: CASSLVGLAATYEQYF. The CDR3 DNA reads as TGTGCCAGCAGCTTAGTCGGACTAGCGGCGACCTACGAGCAGTACTTC.

The chain employs TRBV7-9 and TRBJ1-2; 9 nucleotides line up with TRBD1. Germline CDR1 reads SEHNR; CDR2 reads FQNEAQ (reference sequence). The CDR3 is 17 amino acids. The J segment lost 4 bases and the V segment lost 5 bases, leaving 14 bases of the junction unmatched. CDR3 region: CASSPTGGAYALYGYTF. The CDR3 DNA is TGTGCCAGCAGCCCAACAGGGGGCGCATACGCTCTCTATGGCTACACCTTC. The full variable domain, in which reference TRBV7-9 and TRBJ1-2 provide the parts outside the CDR3, is DTGVSQNPRHKITKRGQNVTFRCDPISEHNRLYWYRQTLGQGPEFLTYFQNEAQLEKSRLLSDRFSAERPKGSFSTLEIQRTEQGDSAMYLCASSPTGGAYALYGYTFGSGTRLTVV.

This chain links TRBV4-2 with TRBJ1-1; possibly TRBD1 for D (6 bases). The V gene lost 1 base and the J gene lost 2 bases, with 11 bases spanning the gap. The germline V gene has CDR1 LGHNA and CDR2 YNFKEQ. The CDR3 length is 15 residues. CDR3 in amino acids: CASSQGGRGNTEAFF. The DNA for the CDR3 is TGTGCCAGCAGCCAAGGTGGCAGGGGAAACACTGAAGCTTTCTTT.

A single count supports this clone. This rearrangement joins TRBV27 to TRBJ2-7; the D gene is possibly TRBD1 (5 bases). This CDR3 is built from 13 residues. Germline CDR1 reads MNHEY; CDR2 reads SMNVEV (reference sequence). V was cut by 5 bases and J by 2 bases, with 10 bases left in between. The CDR3 region is CASSQGVAYEQYF. CDR3 in DNA: TGTGCCAGCAGTCAAGGGGTTGCCTACGAGCAGTACTTC.

The chain employs TRBV2 and TRBJ2-1; the D is unclear. Germline assignment: CDR1 SNHLY and CDR2 FYNNEI. V was clipped by 7 bases and J by 7 bases, with 8 bases between them. This CDR3 spans 11 amino acids. The CDR3 sequence is CASNVVNEQFF. For the CDR3, the DNA is TGTGCCAGCAACGTGGTTAATGAGCAGTTCTTC.

The V gene is TRBV9, the J gene TRBJ1-4, with unresolved D. CDR1 and CDR2 (germline): SGDLS, YYNGEE. The CDR3 has 15 residues. V lost 0 bases and J lost 4, with 10 bases in between. CDR3 coding DNA: TGTGCCAGCAGCGTAGGATCCGGAAGTAATGAAAAACTGTTTTTT. Protein product: CASSVGSGSNEKLFF.